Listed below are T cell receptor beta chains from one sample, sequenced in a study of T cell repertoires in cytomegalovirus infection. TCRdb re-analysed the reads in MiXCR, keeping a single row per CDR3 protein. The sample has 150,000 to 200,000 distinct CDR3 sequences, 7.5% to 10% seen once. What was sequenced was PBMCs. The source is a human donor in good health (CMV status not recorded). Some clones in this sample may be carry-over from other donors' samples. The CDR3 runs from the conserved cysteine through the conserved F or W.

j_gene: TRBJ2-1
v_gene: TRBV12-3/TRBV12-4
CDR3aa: CASSLLILAGKANEQFF

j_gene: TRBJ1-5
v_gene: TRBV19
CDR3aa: CASSEIGRKHQPQHF

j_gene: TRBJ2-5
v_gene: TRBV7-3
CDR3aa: CASSPSGTTEETQYF

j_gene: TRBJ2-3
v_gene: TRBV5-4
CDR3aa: CASGLAGVVTQYF

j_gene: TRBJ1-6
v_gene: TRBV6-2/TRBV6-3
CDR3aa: CASSYSAGSSYNSPLHF

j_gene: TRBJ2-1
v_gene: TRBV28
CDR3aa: CASSRGQGSSYNEQFF

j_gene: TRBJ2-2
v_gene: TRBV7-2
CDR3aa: CASSLIRGGSGGELFF

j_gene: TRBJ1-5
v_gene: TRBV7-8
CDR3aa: CASSSRQDVSNQPQHF

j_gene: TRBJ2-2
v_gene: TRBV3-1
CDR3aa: CASSPNPGQVPRGELFF

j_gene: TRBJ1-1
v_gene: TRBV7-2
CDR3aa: CASSLVVQNTEAFF

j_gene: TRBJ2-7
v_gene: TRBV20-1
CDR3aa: CSARDLSGELYEQYF

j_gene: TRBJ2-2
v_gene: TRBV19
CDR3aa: CASRPGANTGELFF

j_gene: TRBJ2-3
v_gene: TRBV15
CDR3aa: CATSPDRDRGLEDTQYF

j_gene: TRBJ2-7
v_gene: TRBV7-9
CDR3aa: CASSLSNKATGSSYEQYF

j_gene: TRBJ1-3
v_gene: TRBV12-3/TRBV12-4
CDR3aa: CASSSRTDRAGNTIYF

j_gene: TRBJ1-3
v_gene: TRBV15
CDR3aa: CATSSGVSGNTIYF

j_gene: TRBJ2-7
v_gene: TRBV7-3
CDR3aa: CASSQRRDRALVKYEQYF

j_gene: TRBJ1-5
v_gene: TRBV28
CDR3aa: CASRITLGDRGNGRGIPQHF

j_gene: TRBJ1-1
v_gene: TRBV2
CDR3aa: CASSEGANTEAFF

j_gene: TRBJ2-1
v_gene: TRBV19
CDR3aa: CASSIGKGQEPLAGVYNEQFF

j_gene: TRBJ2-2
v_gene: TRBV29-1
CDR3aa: CSVVSGTNTGELFF

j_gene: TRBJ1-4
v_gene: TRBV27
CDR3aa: CASKPGNNEKLFF

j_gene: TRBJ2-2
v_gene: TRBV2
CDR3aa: CASSTGTSGSWTGELFF

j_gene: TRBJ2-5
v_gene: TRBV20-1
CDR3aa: CSARVWRGPLPQETKYF

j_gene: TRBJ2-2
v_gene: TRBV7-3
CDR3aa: CASRKTSGSNTGELFF

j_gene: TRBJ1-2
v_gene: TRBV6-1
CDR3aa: CASRKQGYSYGYTF

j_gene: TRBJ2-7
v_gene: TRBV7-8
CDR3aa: CASSLKGLAGAEQYF

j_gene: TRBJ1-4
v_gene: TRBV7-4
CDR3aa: CASSPEWTGGKNEKLFF

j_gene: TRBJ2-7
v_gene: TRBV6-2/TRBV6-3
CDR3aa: CASSYIPSGVTGSGKQYF

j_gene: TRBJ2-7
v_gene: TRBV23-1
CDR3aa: CASITVWRRCSYEQYF

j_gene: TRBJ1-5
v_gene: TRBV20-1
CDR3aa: CSARDRAGALSQPQHF

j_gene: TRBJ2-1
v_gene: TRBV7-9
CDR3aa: CASSPDSGNEQFF

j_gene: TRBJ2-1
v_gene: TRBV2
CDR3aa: CASSGNAGGGNNEQFF

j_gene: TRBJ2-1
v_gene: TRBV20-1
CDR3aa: CSARALRRSLVNEQFF

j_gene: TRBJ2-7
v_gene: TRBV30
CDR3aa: CAWSPLGGLSYEQYF

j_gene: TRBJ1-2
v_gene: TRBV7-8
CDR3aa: CASSADRPSSYGYTF

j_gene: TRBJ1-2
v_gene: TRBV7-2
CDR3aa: CASSSDRWADDYTF

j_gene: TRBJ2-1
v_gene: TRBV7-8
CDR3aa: CASAIFLLDEQFF

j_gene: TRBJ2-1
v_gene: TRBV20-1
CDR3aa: CSAIGTSRYNEQFF

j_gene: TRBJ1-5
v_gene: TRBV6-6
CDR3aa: CASRRRAEDQPQHF

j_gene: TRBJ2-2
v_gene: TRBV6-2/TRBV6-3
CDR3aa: CASSYFSGGELFF

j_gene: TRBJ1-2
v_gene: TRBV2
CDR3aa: CASRTGTSYGYTF

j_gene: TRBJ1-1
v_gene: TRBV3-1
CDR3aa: CASSPSEGVEAFF

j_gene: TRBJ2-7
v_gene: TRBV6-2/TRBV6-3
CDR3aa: CASSSDRAVRVTYEQYF

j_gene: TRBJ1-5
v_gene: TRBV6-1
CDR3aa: CASSSPGQRNQPQHF

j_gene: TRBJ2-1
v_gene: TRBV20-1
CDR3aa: CSASPPSLRRVQFF

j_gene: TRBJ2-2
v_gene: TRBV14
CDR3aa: CASSQDRRNTGELFF

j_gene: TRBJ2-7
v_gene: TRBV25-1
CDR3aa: CASSETGTYEQYF

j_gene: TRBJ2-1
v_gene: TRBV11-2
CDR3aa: CASSPSGGPYNEQFF

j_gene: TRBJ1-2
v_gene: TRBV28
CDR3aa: CATVVGADYGYTF

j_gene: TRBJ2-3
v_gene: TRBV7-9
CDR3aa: CASSVRLAGWSDTQYF

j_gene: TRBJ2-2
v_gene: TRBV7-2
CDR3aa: CASSPGQNGELFF

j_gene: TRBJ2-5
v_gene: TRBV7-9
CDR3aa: CASSLDYHRGSETQYF

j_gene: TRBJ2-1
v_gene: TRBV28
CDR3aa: CASTMGQGEFF